This is a list of T cell receptor beta chains from one sample in a study of blood T cell repertoires in COVID-19. Repertoires were generated with immunoSEQ multiplex PCR, while TCRdb's copy carries only in-frame clones and drops some. In the table there are around 140,000 clones, around four fifths of which are singletons. Sequencing was carried out using peripheral blood. The receptor source for this set is a human donor in a cohort sampled during active COVID-19. Each CDR3 is given with its conserved first and last residue. D genes are given only for firm matches. The size entry is marked missing in some rows and otherwise reads once, few, many or a size class.

j_gene,abundance,d_gene,v_gene,CDR3nt,CDR3aa
TRBJ1-5,.,TRBD1,TRBV6-6,TGTGCCAGTGGGACAGCTAGCAATCAGCCCCAGCATTTT,CASGTASNQPQHF
TRBJ1-2,.,TRBD1,TRBV28,TGTGCCAGCAGCTCCGGGACAGTGGACGGCTACACCTTC,CASSSGTVDGYTF
TRBJ2-3,.,TRBD1,TRBV5-1,TGCGCCAGCAGCCCTACAGGGGGCAGAACAGATACGCAGTATTTT,CASSPTGGRTDTQYF
TRBJ1-1,few,.,TRBV11-1,TGTGCCAGCAGCCTTGGGGGGGCTGGGAACACTGAAGCTTTCTTT,CASSLGGAGNTEAFF
TRBJ1-5,once,.,TRBV28,TGTGCCAGCAGCCCCTCGGGGGTACTCAGATATGGCAATCAGCCCCAGCATTTT,CASSPSGVLRYGNQPQHF
TRBJ1-1,.,TRBD1,TRBV11-1,TGTGCCAGCAGCTTCTCAGACAGGGGCAACACTGAAGCTTTCTTT,CASSFSDRGNTEAFF
TRBJ1-4,.,TRBD1,TRBV2,TGTGCCAGCAGTAGACAGGGGGCTAATGAAAAACTGTTTTTT,CASSRQGANEKLFF
TRBJ1-4,.,TRBD1,TRBV5-1,TGCGCCAGCAGCTTGACACCTGGACAGGGAAGAGGCTATAATGAAAAACTGTTTTTT,CASSLTPGQGRGYNEKLFF
TRBJ2-2,.,TRBD2,TRBV2,TGTGCCAGCAGTGAATTCGGCGGGAGTGGGGGGACCGGGGAGCTGTTTTTT,CASSEFGGSGGTGELFF
TRBJ2-3,few,.,TRBV13,TGTGCCAGCAGCTTACAGGTGGGCACAGATACGCAGTATTTT,CASSLQVGTDTQYF
TRBJ2-1,.,TRBD2,TRBV19,TGTGCCAGTAGTGTCGGTGGGCTAGCGGGGGGAGCTACCTACAATGAGCAGTTCTTC,CASSVGGLAGGATYNEQFF
TRBJ2-6,.,.,TRBV6-6,TGTGCCAGCAGTTCGGGTGGGGCCAACGTCCTGACTTTC,CASSSGGANVLTF
TRBJ1-2,few,.,TRBV20-1,TGCAGTGCTAGCATGCGGAATGGCTACACCTTC,CSASMRNGYTF
TRBJ1-4,once,TRBD1,TRBV28,TGTGCCACCATGACAGGGTGGGGAGAAAAACTGTTTTTT,CATMTGWGEKLFF
TRBJ1-1,.,.,TRBV14,TGTGCCAGCAGCCAGCCAGGGTCCCTGAACACTGAAGCTTTCTTT,CASSQPGSLNTEAFF
TRBJ1-1,.,TRBD1,TRBV3-1/TRBV3-2,TGTGCCAGCAGCCAAGCCGGACAGGGCGGGGAAGCTTTCTTT,CASSQAGQGGEAFF
TRBJ2-7,.,TRBD2,TRBV4-2,TGTGCCAGCAGCCAAGCTAGCGGGGGGGGGTACGAGCAGTACTTC,CASSQASGGGYEQYF
TRBJ2-1,.,TRBD1,TRBV19,TGTGCCAGTAGGGGACAGGGCTACAATGAGCAGTTCTTC,CASRGQGYNEQFF
TRBJ1-1,.,.,TRBV5-7,TGTGCCAGCAGGACAGTGAACACTGAAGCTTTCTTT,CASRTVNTEAFF
TRBJ1-1,.,.,TRBV5-8,TGTGCCAGCAGCCGGACCCAGGGGGAAGCTTTCTTT,CASSRTQGEAFF
TRBJ2-1,.,.,TRBV3-1/TRBV3-2,TGTGCCAGCAGCCAAGGGTCAGGGAGGAAGAAGTTCTTC,CASSQGSGRKKFF
TRBJ2-1,.,TRBD2,TRBV5-1,TGCGCCAGCAGCTTCAGCGGGAGGGAGCCCTACAATGAGCAGTTCTTC,CASSFSGREPYNEQFF
TRBJ1-1,.,TRBD1,TRBV18,TGTGCCAGCTCACCTGGGACAGGGGGCGCGAACACTGAAGCTTTCTTT,CASSPGTGGANTEAFF
TRBJ1-4,.,.,TRBV6-5,TGTGCCAGCAGTTACGGGGCGGGCGGAGGGGAAAAACTGTTTTTT,CASSYGAGGGEKLFF
TRBJ2-7,few,.,TRBV5-1,TGCGCCAGCAGCTTGGGAAGGGGCCGGTCCTACGAGCAGTACTTC,CASSLGRGRSYEQYF
TRBJ1-2,.,.,TRBV6-1,TGTGCCAGCAGTGACAGGATCCGGGGCTACACCTTC,CASSDRIRGYTF
TRBJ2-1,.,.,TRBV2,TGTGCCAGCACAGGGAACAATGAGCAGTTCTTC,CASTGNNEQFF
TRBJ1-5,few,TRBD1,TRBV4-1,TGCGCCAGCAGCCAAGCACCGACAGGGGATAGCAATCAGCCCCAGCATTTT,CASSQAPTGDSNQPQHF
TRBJ2-5,.,TRBD1,TRBV7-8,TGTGCCAGCAGTTCCCTCCTTGGGACAGGGGAGACCCAGTACTTC,CASSSLLGTGETQYF
TRBJ2-5,.,.,TRBV5-1,TGCGCCAGCAGGGCCGGGGGTCAAGAGACCCAGTACTTC,CASRAGGQETQYF
TRBJ2-1,.,TRBD2,TRBV19,TGTGCCAGTACCCGGACTAGCGGGGCCTACAATGAGCAGTTCTTC,CASTRTSGAYNEQFF
TRBJ1-1,.,TRBD1,TRBV9,TGTGCCAGCAGCATCACAGGGGTAGGTACTGAAGCTTTCTTT,CASSITGVGTEAFF
TRBJ2-3,.,.,TRBV7-3,TGTGCCAGCAGCCCGAAGGGGGGGCAGGTAGATACGCAGTATTTT,CASSPKGGQVDTQYF
TRBJ2-5,.,.,TRBV7-9,TGTGCCAGCAGCTCACTCCAAAAAGAGACCCAGTACTTC,CASSSLQKETQYF
TRBJ1-3,.,.,TRBV2,TGTGCCAGCAGTACGGGTCTTTCTGGAAACACCATATATTTT,CASSTGLSGNTIYF